The 13 T cell receptor beta chains below come from one sample, sequenced in a study of cytomegalovirus exposure and HLA in healthy donors. The PCR employed 60 Vbeta primers together with 13 Jbeta primers. The data were produced by immunoSEQ multiplex PCR, yet TCRdb's version contains in-frame clones alone and is incomplete. The data contain about 160,000 clones, roughly 82% of them seen just once; the ten biggest clones take up approximately 1.6%. Material: PBMCs. These receptor sequences come from a girl between 10 and 17 years old in good health and CMV-seropositive.

The chain recombines TRBV5-1 with TRBJ1-1; D is unclear. With 5 bases removed from V and 7 bases from J, the gap between germline ends came to 9 bases. Germline loops: CDR1 SGHRS, CDR2 YFSETQ. The CDR3 runs to 11 residues. The CDR3 region has the DNA TGCGCCAGCAGACTAGGTCATGAAGCTTTCTTT. Translation gives CASRLGHEAFF.

This rearrangement joins TRBV15 to TRBJ1-2; perhaps TRBD1 as D (5 bases). The germline CDR1 and CDR2 sequences are LNHNV and YYDKDF (reference sequence). V shed 3 bases and J shed 8 bases, with 16 bases lying between them. This CDR3 contains 14 residues. Here the CDR3 reads CATSSSYRGSGYTF. CDR3 coding DNA: TGTGCCACCAGCAGTTCATACCGGGGGAGCGGCTACACCTTC. Looking up the rest from reference TRBV15 and TRBJ1-2 gives the full variable domain: DAMVIQNPRYQVTQFGKPVTLSCSQTLNHNVMYWYQQKSSQAPKLLFHYYDKDFNNEADTPDNFQSRRPNTSFCFLDIRSPGLGDTAMYLCATSSSYRGSGYTFGSGTRLTVV.

This clone turned up a few times. V and J are TRBV28 and TRBJ1-4; D unclear. Germline CDR1 reads MDHEN; CDR2 reads SYDVKM. V was pared by 6 bases and J by 8 bases, with 10 bases between. The CDR3 spans 12 residues. The CDR3 nucleotides are TGTGCCAGCAGACAGTCCTCGGAAAAACTGTTTTTT. It is translated as CASRQSSEKLFF.

The rearrangement links TRBV5-1 to TRBJ2-3; D is unresolved. Per germline, CDR1 SGHRS and CDR2 YFSETQ. There are 15 residues in the CDR3. The V and J ends lost 2 bases and 2 bases respectively, with 12 bases between them. The CDR3: CASSFRQAITDTQYF. In DNA, the CDR3 is TGCGCCAGCAGCTTTAGGCAGGCGATCACAGATACGCAGTATTTT.

V usage is TRBV10-3 and J usage is TRBJ2-7, with 11 bases lining up with TRBD1. CDR3 length: 13 residues. Germline CDR1 is ENHRY and CDR2 is SYGVKD. V trimming: 4 bases; J trimming: 6 bases; junction bases outside the gene matches: 2. The chain's CDR3 is CAISGTGGGEQYF. The CDR3 DNA reads TGTGCCATCAGTGGGACAGGGGGCGGCGAGCAGTACTTC.

This clone appeared a single time. This chain joins TRBV5-6 and TRBJ2-5; 7 bases agree with TRBD2. The CDR3 has 14 amino acids. V lost 3 bases, J lost 4 bases, and 6 bases stayed unmatched. CDR1 and CDR2 (germline): SGHDT, YYEEEE. The CDR3 DNA is TGTGCCAGCAGCTCGGGGACTAACCGAGAGACCCAGTACTTC. As protein: CASSSGTNRETQYF.

The rearrangement uses TRBV11-2 and TRBJ2-3; D is ambiguous. The germline V gene has CDR1 SGHAT and CDR2 FQNNGV. The CDR3 is made up of 13 amino acids. The germline V and J ends were trimmed by 1 base and 2 bases, with 4 bases remaining between them. The DNA of the CDR3 is TGTGCCAGCAGCTTAGGACTCACAGATACGCAGTATTTT. Translating gives CASSLGLTDTQYF.

The gene calls are TRBV5-1 and TRBJ2-1; 10 positions match TRBD2. Germline V gene lookup returns CDR1 SGHRS and CDR2 YFSETQ. CDR3 length equals 16 residues. The ends lost 3 bases at V and 6 bases at J; junction bases unmatched: 9. CDR3 nucleotides: TGCGCCAGCAGCTCCCCTCGGGCTAGCGGGAGCAATGAGCAGTTCTTC. It specifies CASSSPRASGSNEQFF.

The rearrangement uses TRBV4-3 and TRBJ1-3, with TRBD1 as a possible D gene (6 bases). Per germline, CDR1 LGHNA and CDR2 YSLEER. The CDR3 length is 17 residues. V lost 2 bases and J lost 0, with 14 bases in between. CDR3 region: CASSQLGAPSSGNTIYF. In DNA form, the CDR3 reads TGCGCCAGCAGCCAACTGGGGGCGCCGAGCTCTGGAAACACCATATATTTT.

The V and J genes are TRBV28 and TRBJ2-7; 7 positions match TRBD1. Trimming at V came to 3 bases and at J to 3 bases, leaving 2 bases not matched to a gene. Germline assignment: CDR1 MDHEN and CDR2 SYDVKM. The length of the CDR3 is 13 residues. For the CDR3, the DNA is TGTGCCAGCAGTTTCCCAGGGGGCTACGAGCAGTACTTC. It specifies CASSFPGGYEQYF. The variable domain in full, completed from reference TRBV28 and TRBJ2-7, reads DVKVTQSSRYLVKRTGEKVFLECVQDMDHENMFWYRQDPGLGLRLIYFSYDVKMKEKGDIPEGYSVSREKKERFSLILESASTNQTSMYLCASSFPGGYEQYFGPGTRLTVT.

V gene TRBV7-6 combines with J gene TRBJ2-3, with 9 bases that match TRBD2. The ends lost 3 bases at V and 3 bases at J; junction bases unmatched: 4. CDR3 length: 15 residues. Germline CDR1 is SGHVS and CDR2 is FNYEAQ. CDR3 sequence: CASSFSGSPTDTQYF. The CDR3 DNA is TGTGCCAGCAGCTTTAGCGGGAGTCCTACAGATACGCAGTATTTT.

The chain carries TRBV27 and TRBJ2-1, with D unclear. The CDR3 has 15 residues. CDR1 and CDR2 (germline): MNHEY, SMNVEV (reference sequence). The germline V and J ends were trimmed by 6 bases and 0 bases, with 12 bases remaining between them. The CDR3 loop reads CASSNILSSYNEQFF. CDR3 in DNA: TGTGCCAGCAGCAACATCTTAAGCTCCTACAATGAGCAGTTCTTC.

This chain connects TRBV4-1 to TRBJ2-6; tentatively, D is TRBD1 (6 bases). From germline, CDR1 is MGHRA and CDR2 YSYEKL. The CDR3 has 18 amino acids. The V and J ends lost 5 bases and 0 bases respectively, with 17 bases between them. The CDR3 loop reads CASSLRDGQYSGANVLTF. Here the CDR3 DNA reads TGCGCCAGCAGCTTGAGGGATGGACAGTACTCTGGGGCCAACGTCCTGACTTTC.